One T cell receptor (beta chain) is described in this entry. Clones were sequenced by immunoSEQ multiplex PCR, and TCRdb holds only the in-frame ones, with some missing. Of tens of thousands of clones listed, roughly 90% are singletons. This sample was included in a study of technical replicates of blood from a handful of donors. This CDR3 contains 14 residues. V gave up 3 bases and J gave up 1 base, with 9 bases separating them. Germline CDR1 and CDR2: PRHDT and FYEKMQ (reference sequence). What was sequenced was T cells isolated from PBMCs. The chain is built from TRBV13 and TRBJ1-1; D not certain. This TCR derives from a human donor in good health. CDR3 DNA sequence: TGTGCCAGCAGCTTTTCTAGAAAGAACACTGAAGCTTTCTTT. Its translation: CASSFSRKNTEAFF.